Shown below are 30 T cell receptor beta chains from a single sample sequenced in a study of cytomegalovirus exposure and HLA in healthy donors. Use of 60 Vbeta and 13 Jbeta primers characterized the PCR. Assay: immunoSEQ multiplex PCR; the TCRdb copy retains only in-frame clones and omits some. In the table there are about 150,000 clones, roughly four fifths of which are singletons. The material sequenced was PBMCs. The receptors stem from a young man in good health and CMV-seronegative.

V is TRBV5-1 and J is TRBJ2-2; D might be TRBD2 (6 bases). In germline, CDR1 is SGHRS, CDR2 YFSETQ. There are 13 residues in the CDR3. V was clipped by 7 bases and J by 7 bases, with 14 bases between them. CDR3: CASSFQGGGELFF. The DNA for the CDR3 is TGCGCCAGCTCCTTTCAGGGAGGCGGGGAGCTGTTTTTT.

This clone showed up just once. J is TRBJ1-1 and V is TRBV29-1; tentatively, D is TRBD1 (6 bases). The CDR3 sequence is 11 residues long. V dropped 3 bases and J dropped 4 bases, with 6 bases sitting between them. Germline CDR1 SQVTM, CDR2 ANQGSEA. The DNA for the CDR3 is TGCAGCGTTGACAGGGGCACTGAAGCTTTCTTT. This codes for CSVDRGTEAFF.

V usage is TRBV19 and J usage is TRBJ2-2; 7 bases are a match to TRBD2. This CDR3 comprises 16 residues. Germline V lookup: CDR1 LNHDA, CDR2 SQIVND (reference sequence). The junction had 5 bases not matched to a gene; V was cut back by 3 bases and J by 1 base. The CDR3: CASSMPSGLNTGELFF. DNA for the CDR3: TGTGCCAGTAGTATGCCTAGCGGCCTGAACACCGGGGAGCTGTTTTTT.

The rearrangement links TRBV21-1 to TRBJ1-5. TRBV21-1 is a documented pseudogene. The CDR3 totals 11 residues. The CDR3 sequence is CASIGYQPQHF. Here the CDR3 DNA reads TGTGCCAGCATCGGGTATCAGCCCCAGCATTTT.

The genes are TRBV28 and TRBJ1-5; the D gene is possibly TRBD1 (5 bases). The V gene lost 6 bases and the J gene lost 1 base, with 16 bases spanning the gap. CDR1 and CDR2 from the germline V gene are MDHEN and SYDVKM. This CDR3 region has 16 residues. CDR3 protein: CASRLGTDGSNQPQHF. The CDR3 bases are TGTGCCAGCAGGCTAGGGACTGATGGGAGCAATCAGCCCCAGCATTTT.

This clone was seen a single time. This chain links TRBV5-4 with TRBJ2-7, with TRBD1 matching 8 bases. V gave up 4 bases and J gave up 7 bases; unmatched junction bases: 7. The germline CDR1 and CDR2 sequences are SGHNT and YYREEE (reference sequence). The CDR3 loop spans 13 amino acids. The DNA of the CDR3 is TGTGCCAGCAGCCCAGGGACAGGATGGGAGCAGTACTTC. It specifies CASSPGTGWEQYF.

The sample holds a few counts of this clone. This chain uses TRBV29-1 with TRBJ1-5; 8 bases are a match to TRBD1. Per germline, CDR1 SQVTM and CDR2 ANQGSEA. CDR3 length: 13 residues. The V segment lost 5 bases and the J segment 7 bases; nucleotides outside the gene matches: 7. CDR3 DNA: TGCAGCGTTCAGGGGGCGCTTGGACAGCCCCAGCATTTT. This translates into CSVQGALGQPQHF.

This clone was seen a single time. The CDR3 loop is CASNTGTSGNNEQFF. The CDR3 DNA follows: TGTGCCAGCAATACCGGGACTAGCGGAAACAATGAGCAGTTCTTC. The V call is TRBV6-1, the J call TRBJ2-1; TRBD2 matches 11 bases. There are 15 residues in the CDR3. Germline CDR1 is MNHNS and CDR2 is SASEGT. The junction had 7 bases not matched to a gene; V was cut back by 7 bases and J by 5 bases.

The rearrangement uses TRBV7-9 and TRBJ2-6; unclear D gene. The V gene's germline CDR1 is SEHNR and CDR2 FQNEAQ (reference sequence). V lost 0 bases and J lost 1, with 7 bases in between. This CDR3 has 16 residues. The CDR3 reads CASSLARSSGANVLTF. The CDR3 coding sequence is TGTGCCAGCAGCTTAGCGCGTAGTTCTGGGGCCAACGTCCTGACTTTC.

This clone was found a few times. This chain uses TRBV2 with TRBJ2-1; the D gene is possibly TRBD1 (6 bases). This CDR3 has 13 residues. The germline V gene has CDR1 SNHLY and CDR2 FYNNEI. The V end lost 10 bases, the J end lost 9 bases, and 19 bases lay between the germline ends. The CDR3 here is CATSTERRGEQFF. The CDR3 DNA reads TGTGCCACCTCCACAGAACGCAGGGGTGAGCAGTTCTTC.

V usage is TRBV29-1 and J usage is TRBJ1-1; no clear D. Trimming took 6 bases from V and 1 from J, leaving 6 bases between them. The length of the CDR3 is 11 residues. Germline V gene data show CDR1 as SQVTM and CDR2 as ANQGSEA. The CDR3 sequence: CSVSGNTEAFF. The CDR3 region has the DNA TGCAGCGTCTCAGGGAACACTGAAGCTTTCTTT.

The V call is TRBV28, the J call TRBJ1-1; tentatively, D is TRBD1 (5 bases). There are 13 residues in the CDR3. The V end lost 6 bases, the J end lost 4 bases, and 12 bases lay between the germline ends. Germline assignment: CDR1 MDHEN and CDR2 SYDVKM. CDR3 nucleotide sequence: TGTGCCAGCAGGTGGACAAGAAGCACTGAAGCTTTCTTT. Amino acids: CASRWTRSTEAFF. The full variable domain, with the rest looked up from reference TRBV28 and TRBJ1-1, is DVKVTQSSRYLVKRTGEKVFLECVQDMDHENMFWYRQDPGLGLRLIYFSYDVKMKEKGDIPEGYSVSREKKERFSLILESASTNQTSMYLCASRWTRSTEAFFGQGTRLTVV.

V is TRBV6-5 and J is TRBJ2-5; 8 positions match TRBD2. Germline CDR1 MNHEY, CDR2 SVGAGI. The CDR3 is 15 amino acids. V lost 2 bases, J lost 2 bases, and 4 bases stayed unmatched. This chain's CDR3 is CASSYSGGNQETQYF. DNA for the CDR3: TGTGCCAGCAGTTACAGCGGGGGCAATCAAGAGACCCAGTACTTC.

V usage is TRBV4-1 and J usage is TRBJ2-3; 10 bases line up with TRBD2. Germline-derived CDR1 and CDR2 are MGHRA and YSYEKL. The length of the CDR3 is 16 residues. The V gene end was trimmed by 5 bases and the J gene end by 4 bases; junction bases not matched to a gene: 9. CDR3 in DNA: TGCGCCAGCAGCGCCTTCGAGCGGGGGGGGCCAGATACGCAGTATTTT. As protein: CASSAFERGGPDTQYF.

A remark on this clone: Compared with germline, one end of the junction differs, possibly owing to a read error. The chain recombines TRBV6-4 with TRBJ2-6, with D perhaps matching TRBD1 (5 bases). Germline V gene data show CDR1 as MRHNA and CDR2 as SNTAGT. CDR3 length equals 15 residues. CDR3 sequence: CASSEGSSGANGLTF. The CDR3 DNA reads TGTGCCAGCAGTGAAGGCAGCTCTGGGGCCAACGGCCTGACTTTC.

V usage is TRBV6-1 and J usage is TRBJ2-7; 8 bases fit TRBD2. The CDR3 has 13 amino acids. Germline loops: CDR1 MNHNS, CDR2 SASEGT. J lost 1 base, V lost 8 bases, and 4 bases had no gene match. The CDR3 coding sequence is TGTGCCAGCGCTAGCGGGCCATCCTACGAGCAGTACTTC. Its protein product is CASASGPSYEQYF.

This clone was recorded once. The gene calls are TRBV5-4 and TRBJ1-6, with D perhaps TRBD1 (5 bases). This CDR3 contains 15 residues. Trimming left V 2 bases short and J 9 bases short, with 15 bases between. Germline assignment: CDR1 SGHNT and CDR2 YYREEE (reference sequence). DNA for the CDR3: TGTGCCAGCAGCTTAACAGGTGGTCTTGGTTCACCCCTCCACTTT. Its protein is CASSLTGGLGSPLHF.

This clone was detected once. V usage is TRBV5-1 and J usage is TRBJ2-5, with 14 bases that match TRBD2. This CDR3 spans 14 amino acids. Per the germline V gene, CDR1 is SGHRS and CDR2 is YFSETQ. The V segment lost 3 bases and the J segment 9 bases; nucleotides outside the gene matches: 4. The CDR3 DNA follows: TGCGCCAGCAGCTCGGGACTAGCGGGGGCTCCCCAGTACTTC. It codes for CASSSGLAGAPQYF. Looking up the rest from reference TRBV5-1 and TRBJ2-5 gives the full variable domain: KAGVTQTPRYLIKTRGQQVTLSCSPISGHRSVSWYQQTPGQGLQFLFEYFSETQRNKGNFPGRFSGRQFSNSRSEMNVSTLELGDSALYLCASSSGLAGAPQYFGPGTRLLVL.

In this sample, this clone turned up once. The V gene is TRBV25-1, the J gene TRBJ1-1; possible D gene TRBD1, 5 bases. This CDR3 has 13 amino acids. The V and J ends lost 3 bases and 5 bases respectively, with 10 bases between them. Germline values: CDR1 MGHDK, CDR2 SYGVNS. CDR3: CASSEGGRTEAFF. CDR3 nucleotide sequence: TGTGCCAGCAGTGAGGGGGGGAGGACTGAAGCTTTCTTT.

The gene calls are TRBV4-1 and TRBJ1-5; D remains unclear. Per the germline V gene, CDR1 is MGHRA and CDR2 is YSYEKL. The germline V and J ends were trimmed by 1 base and 2 bases, with 6 bases remaining between them. The CDR3 has 14 amino acids. In DNA, the CDR3 is TGCGCCAGCAGCCAAGCGCGGGGCAATCAGCCCCAGCATTTT. Translation: CASSQARGNQPQHF.

This chain links TRBV28 with TRBJ1-2; D might be TRBD1 (5 bases). This CDR3 contains 16 residues. Per the germline V gene, CDR1 is MDHEN and CDR2 is SYDVKM. Trimming pared 6 bases from V and 4 bases from J, leaving 21 bases between. The CDR3 region is CASRRGSGSFRYGYTF. CDR3 coding DNA: TGTGCCAGCAGACGGGGCAGCGGGAGCTTTCGCTATGGCTACACCTTC.

This clone was seen once. The genes are TRBV4-2 and TRBJ2-7; tentatively, D is TRBD1 (5 bases). The germline gives CDR1 LGHNA, CDR2 YNFKEQ. V was pared by 1 base and J by 2 bases, with 9 bases between. The CDR3 contains 14 residues. The CDR3 coding sequence is TGTGCCAGCAGCCAAGCACAGGAAACCTACGAGCAGTACTTC. Its translation is CASSQAQETYEQYF.

The rearrangement links TRBV5-5 to TRBJ2-7; 12 positions match TRBD1. The CDR3 covers 17 residues. The junction had 13 bases not matched to a gene; V was cut back by 6 bases and J by 3 bases. Looked up from germline, CDR1 is SGHKS and CDR2 is YYEKEE (reference sequence). In DNA, the CDR3 is TGTGCCAGCACTCGGGACAGGGGGCGCCTACGCGACTACGAGCAGTACTTC. It yields the protein CASTRDRGRLRDYEQYF.

This rearrangement joins TRBV15 to TRBJ1-6, with a tentative D call TRBD1 (5 bases). CDR3 length equals 16 residues. The V end was cut by 0 bases, the J end by 5 bases, with 11 bases between. Germline V CDR1 and CDR2: LNHNV, YYDKDF (reference sequence). The CDR3 nucleotides read TGTGCCACCAGCAGAGATGGGGCCGTCAATAATTCACCCCTCCACTTT. Encoded protein: CATSRDGAVNNSPLHF.

The chain recombines TRBV27 with TRBJ2-3; 10 bases align to TRBD1. CDR1 MNHEY and CDR2 SMNVEV come from the germline V gene (reference sequence). The CDR3 has 15 amino acids. J gave up 0 bases and V 5 bases, and 2 bases lay outside the gene matches. The CDR3 is CASSGQGESTDTQYF. In DNA, the CDR3 is TGTGCCAGCAGTGGACAGGGGGAGAGCACAGATACGCAGTATTTT.

This clone was counted between two and nine times. This chain connects TRBV2 to TRBJ1-6; possibly TRBD1 for D (5 bases). Per the germline V gene, CDR1 is SNHLY and CDR2 is FYNNEI. Trimming pared 3 bases from V and 5 bases from J, leaving 14 bases between. The CDR3 length is 16 residues. The CDR3 DNA follows: TGTGCCAGCAGTGATCTCGGGACTGGGAATAATTCACCCCTCCACTTT. This encodes CASSDLGTGNNSPLHF. Full variable domain (remainder filled in from reference TRBV2 and TRBJ1-6): EPEVTQTPSHQVTQMGQEVILRCVPISNHLYFYWYRQILGQKVEFLVSFYNNEISEKSEIFDDQFSVERPDGSNFTLKIRSTKLEDSAMYFCASSDLGTGNNSPLHFGNGTRLTVT.

This clone rates as medium-sized (0.01 to 0.1%). Other DNA sequences of this sample code for an identical CDR3. The chain has TRBV19 and TRBJ1-2; the D gene is possibly TRBD1 (5 bases). CDR1 is LNHDA, CDR2 SQIVND, per germline (reference sequence). CDR3 length: 14 residues. The V gene lost 3 bases and the J gene lost 2 bases, with 10 bases spanning the gap. The CDR3 DNA follows: TGTGCCAGTAGTATCCCAGGGATCAACTATGGCTACACCTTC. Its translation is CASSIPGINYGYTF.

This clone was detected only a few times. The chain carries TRBV7-3 and TRBJ2-2; 8 positions agree with TRBD1. CDR3 size: 19 residues. Trimming took 2 bases from V and 1 from J; bases not matched to a gene: 12. Germline V gene data show CDR1 as SGHTA and CDR2 as FQGTGA. The DNA of the CDR3 is TGTGCCAGCAGCTTACCAAATAGGACAGGGCCCCTGAACACCGGGGAGCTGTTTTTT. As protein: CASSLPNRTGPLNTGELFF.

The J gene is TRBJ1-1, the V gene TRBV7-9, with 9 bases lining up with TRBD1. The CDR3 consists of 14 residues. V was pared by 4 bases and J by 3 bases, with 3 bases of the junction left unmatched. Germline CDR1 SEHNR, CDR2 FQNEAQ (reference sequence). DNA for the CDR3: TGTGCCAGCAGCTCCCGACAGGGGGACACTGAAGCTTTCTTT. Translated, it gives CASSSRQGDTEAFF. The complete variable domain, with remaining parts taken from reference TRBV7-9 and TRBJ1-1, reads DTGVSQNPRHKITKRGQNVTFRCDPISEHNRLYWYRQTLGQGPEFLTYFQNEAQLEKSRLLSDRFSAERPKGSFSTLEIQRTEQGDSAMYLCASSSRQGDTEAFFGQGTRLTVV.

This chain links TRBV10-3 with TRBJ2-1; D is perhaps TRBD1 (5 bases). Trimming took 2 bases from V and 8 from J, leaving 7 bases between them. The CDR3 runs to 12 residues. Germline V gene sequence: CDR1 ENHRY, CDR2 SYGVKD. The DNA for the CDR3 is TGTGCCATCAGTGAGGTCAGGGATGAGCAGTTCTTC. Encoded protein: CAISEVRDEQFF.